The 10 T cell receptor beta chains below were found in one sample sequenced in a study of T-cell memory formation after mild COVID-19. MiXCR was run by TCRdb on the 5' RACE reads, yielding one entry per CDR3 protein. The data contain approximately 210,000 distinct CDR3 sequences, more than 25% of them singletons. The sample comprised PBMCs or a T cell subset sorted from them (not recorded which). These receptors came from an adult woman who had mild COVID-19 (a few samples of this study predate the infection). Cell type and time point are not known.

This chain links TRBV20-1 with TRBJ1-1; 7 positions agree with TRBD1. This CDR3 is built from 15 residues. In germline, CDR1 is DFQATT, CDR2 SNEGSKA (reference sequence). The junction had 10 bases not matched to a gene; V was cut back by 2 bases and J by 4 bases. The CDR3 loop is CSARSHGGDSTEAFF. For the CDR3, the DNA is TGCAGTGCTAGATCACACGGAGGGGACAGCACTGAAGCTTTCTTT.

The V and J genes are TRBV18 and TRBJ2-1; D is undetermined. Germline assignment: CDR1 KGHSH and CDR2 LQKENI. The CDR3 totals 14 residues. Trimming removed 3 bases at V and 8 bases at J, with 14 bases between. The CDR3 region is CASSPRGHLDEQFF. CDR3 nucleotides: TGTGCCAGCTCACCTCGAGGCCATCTCGATGAGCAGTTCTTC.

V and J are TRBV5-1 and TRBJ2-1; D gene unclear. V lost 0 bases and J lost 10, with 8 bases in between. This CDR3 is built from 12 residues. Looked up from germline, CDR1 is SGHRS and CDR2 is YFSETQ. The CDR3 loop reads CASSLAGAEQFF. For the CDR3, the DNA is TGCGCCAGCAGCTTGGCCGGAGCGGAGCAGTTCTTC. The full variable domain, rest sourced from reference TRBV5-1 and TRBJ2-1, is KAGVTQTPRYLIKTRGQQVTLSCSPISGHRSVSWYQQTPGQGLQFLFEYFSETQRNKGNFPGRFSGRQFSNSRSEMNVSTLELGDSALYLCASSLAGAEQFFGPGTRLTVL.

This clonotype has more than one count but fewer than ten. The rearrangement uses TRBV12-3 or TRBV12-4 and TRBJ2-7; 11 nucleotides match TRBD1. This CDR3 is 16 amino acids long. The V and J ends lost 6 bases and 3 bases, in that order; junction bases with no gene match: 10. DNA for the CDR3: TGTGCCAGCAGCCTGCAACCGGGACAGGGGGACTACGAGCAGTACTTC. Translated: CASSLQPGQGDYEQYF.

The chain has TRBV27 and TRBJ2-5; possibly TRBD1 or TRBD2 for D (5 bases each). CDR3 size: 13 residues. The V end was cut by 4 bases, the J end by 4 bases, with 10 bases between. Germline V gives CDR1 MNHEY, CDR2 SMNVEV (reference sequence). This CDR3 reads CASSWGPPETQYF. CDR3 sequence (DNA): TGTGCCAGCAGTTGGGGACCTCCAGAGACCCAGTACTTC.

This chain connects TRBV2 to TRBJ2-5; 8 nucleotides match TRBD1. Germline-derived CDR1 and CDR2 are SNHLY and FYNNEI. This CDR3 is built from 14 residues. V lost 4 bases, J lost 4 bases, and 5 bases stayed unmatched. For the CDR3, the DNA is TGTGCCAGCAGTGGGCGGACAGGGACAGAGACCCAGTACTTC. It codes for CASSGRTGTETQYF.

The sample holds a few counts of this clonotype. The rearrangement joins TRBV7-3 to TRBJ2-1, with 11 bases aligning to TRBD2. Trimming at V came to 5 bases and at J to 0 bases, leaving 3 bases not matched to a gene. Germline CDR1 and CDR2: SGHTA and FQGTGA. This CDR3 is built from 16 residues. The chain's CDR3 is CASSPGTSGSYNEQFF. The CDR3 nucleotides read TGTGCCAGCAGCCCCGGGACTAGCGGCTCCTACAATGAGCAGTTCTTC.

V is TRBV5-5 and J is TRBJ2-3; 15 nucleotides align to TRBD2. Trimming removed 5 bases from V and 2 bases from J; junction bases left unmatched: 12. This CDR3 region has 19 residues. Germline V CDR1 and CDR2: SGHKS, YYEKEE (reference sequence). CDR3 DNA sequence: TGTGCCAGCAGAGCGGGACTAGCGGGGGGCGGGACCCTCACAGATACGCAGTATTTT. This sequence encodes CASRAGLAGGGTLTDTQYF.

The rearrangement uses TRBV5-1 and TRBJ2-7, with TRBD2 matching 11 bases. Germline V lookup: CDR1 SGHRS, CDR2 YFSETQ. CDR3 size: 16 residues. The J segment lost 0 bases and the V segment lost 2 bases, leaving 4 bases of the junction unmatched. The CDR3 DNA follows: TGCGCCAGCAGCTTTAGCGGGAGGGCCTCCTCCTACGAGCAGTACTTC. Amino acid sequence: CASSFSGRASSYEQYF.

This chain joins TRBV3-1 and TRBJ2-7; the match to TRBD1 covers 9 bases. The CDR3 is 14 amino acids. Trimming cost V 4 bases and J 4 bases; bases outside gene matches: 5. The germline gives CDR1 LGHDT, CDR2 YNNKEL (reference sequence). The DNA of the CDR3 is TGTGCCAGCAGCCCGCGGGACAGGGAATACGAGCAGTACTTC. This translates into CASSPRDREYEQYF.